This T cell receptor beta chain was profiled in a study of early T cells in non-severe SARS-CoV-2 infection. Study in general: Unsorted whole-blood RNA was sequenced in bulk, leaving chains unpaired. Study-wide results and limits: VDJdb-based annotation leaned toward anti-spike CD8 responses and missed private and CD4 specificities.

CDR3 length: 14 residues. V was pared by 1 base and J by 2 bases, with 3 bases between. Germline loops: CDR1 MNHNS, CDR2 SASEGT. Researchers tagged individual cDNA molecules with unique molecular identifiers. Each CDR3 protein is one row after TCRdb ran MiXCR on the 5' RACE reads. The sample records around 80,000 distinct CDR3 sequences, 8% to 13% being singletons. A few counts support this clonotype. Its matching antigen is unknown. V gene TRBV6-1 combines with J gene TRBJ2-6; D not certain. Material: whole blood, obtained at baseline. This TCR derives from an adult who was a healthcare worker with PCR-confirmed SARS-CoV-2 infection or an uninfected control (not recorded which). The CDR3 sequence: CASSEGPGANVLTF. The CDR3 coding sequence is TGTGCCAGCAGTGAAGGTCCTGGGGCCAACGTCCTGACTTTC.